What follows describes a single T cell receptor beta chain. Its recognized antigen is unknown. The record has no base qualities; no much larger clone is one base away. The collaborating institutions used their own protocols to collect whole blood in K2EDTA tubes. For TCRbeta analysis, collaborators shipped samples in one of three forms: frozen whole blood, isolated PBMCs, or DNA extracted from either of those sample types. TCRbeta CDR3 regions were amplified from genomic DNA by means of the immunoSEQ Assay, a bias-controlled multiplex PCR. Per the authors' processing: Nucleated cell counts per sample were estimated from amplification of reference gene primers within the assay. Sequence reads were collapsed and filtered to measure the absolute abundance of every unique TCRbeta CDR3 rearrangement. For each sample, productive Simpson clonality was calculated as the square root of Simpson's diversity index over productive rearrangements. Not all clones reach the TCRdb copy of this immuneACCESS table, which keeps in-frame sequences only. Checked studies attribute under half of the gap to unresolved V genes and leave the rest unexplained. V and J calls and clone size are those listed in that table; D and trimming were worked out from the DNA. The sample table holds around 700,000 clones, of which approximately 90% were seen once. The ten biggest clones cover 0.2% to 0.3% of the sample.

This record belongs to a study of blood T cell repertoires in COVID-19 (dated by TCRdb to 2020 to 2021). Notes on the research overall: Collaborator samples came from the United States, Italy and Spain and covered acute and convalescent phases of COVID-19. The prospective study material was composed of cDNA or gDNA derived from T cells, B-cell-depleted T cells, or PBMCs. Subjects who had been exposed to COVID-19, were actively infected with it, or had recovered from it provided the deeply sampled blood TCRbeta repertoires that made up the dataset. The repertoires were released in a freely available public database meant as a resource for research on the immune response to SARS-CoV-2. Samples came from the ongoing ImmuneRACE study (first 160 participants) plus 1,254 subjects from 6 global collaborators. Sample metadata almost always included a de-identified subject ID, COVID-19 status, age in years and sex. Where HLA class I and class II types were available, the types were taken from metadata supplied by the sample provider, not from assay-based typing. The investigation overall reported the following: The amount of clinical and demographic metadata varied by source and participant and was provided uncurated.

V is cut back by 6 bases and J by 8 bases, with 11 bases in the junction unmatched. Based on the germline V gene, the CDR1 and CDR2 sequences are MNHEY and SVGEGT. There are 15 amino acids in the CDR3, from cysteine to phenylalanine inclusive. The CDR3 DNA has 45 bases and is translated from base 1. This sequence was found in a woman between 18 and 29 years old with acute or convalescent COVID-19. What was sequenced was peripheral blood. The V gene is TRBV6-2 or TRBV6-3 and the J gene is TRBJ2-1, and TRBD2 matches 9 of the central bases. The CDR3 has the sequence CASSESGGGADEQFF. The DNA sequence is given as TGTGCCAGCAGCGAATCTGGCGGGGGGGCCGATGAGCAGTTCTTC.